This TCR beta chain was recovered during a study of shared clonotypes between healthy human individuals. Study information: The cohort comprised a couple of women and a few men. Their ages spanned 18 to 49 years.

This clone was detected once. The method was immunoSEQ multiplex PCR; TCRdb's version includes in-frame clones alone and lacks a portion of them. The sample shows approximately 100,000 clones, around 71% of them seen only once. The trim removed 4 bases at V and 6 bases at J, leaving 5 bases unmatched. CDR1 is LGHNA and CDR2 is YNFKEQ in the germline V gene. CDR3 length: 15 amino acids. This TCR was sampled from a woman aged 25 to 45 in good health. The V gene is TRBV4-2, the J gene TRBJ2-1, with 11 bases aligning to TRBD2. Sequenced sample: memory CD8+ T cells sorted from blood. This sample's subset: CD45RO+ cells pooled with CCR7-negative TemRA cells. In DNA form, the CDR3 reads TGTGCCAGCAGCCGGTCGGGACTAGCGGCCAATGAGCAGTTCTTC. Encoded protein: CASSRSGLAANEQFF.